What follows is one T cell receptor (beta chain) and its context. In unsorted samples, genomic DNA was obtained using 94 million or so PBMCs. This record belongs to a study of shared clonotypes between healthy human individuals. An even split of each subset's genomic DNA across several immunoSEQ plates was performed. The sequenced material, unsorted PBMC DNA, was run on ten immunoSEQ deep assay plates. Assay used: immunoSEQ multiplex PCR; TCRdb lists only in-frame clones, some missing. This repertoire shows 450,000 to 550,000 clones, 75% to 85% found once; its top ten account for 13%. The receptor was derived from a middle-aged woman in good health. Some clones in this sample may be carry-over from other donors' samples. Sequencing input: PBMCs.

The CDR3 DNA sequence: TGCGCCAGCAGCTTGGTGGGGGGGCTGTACACTGAAGCTTTCTTT. Its translation is CASSLVGGLYTEAFF. The rearrangement uses TRBV5-1 and TRBJ1-1, with a weak D call TRBD1 (6 bases). Trimming left V 0 bases short and J 3 bases short, with 12 bases between. This CDR3 region has 15 residues. Looked up from germline, CDR1 is SGHRS and CDR2 is YFSETQ.